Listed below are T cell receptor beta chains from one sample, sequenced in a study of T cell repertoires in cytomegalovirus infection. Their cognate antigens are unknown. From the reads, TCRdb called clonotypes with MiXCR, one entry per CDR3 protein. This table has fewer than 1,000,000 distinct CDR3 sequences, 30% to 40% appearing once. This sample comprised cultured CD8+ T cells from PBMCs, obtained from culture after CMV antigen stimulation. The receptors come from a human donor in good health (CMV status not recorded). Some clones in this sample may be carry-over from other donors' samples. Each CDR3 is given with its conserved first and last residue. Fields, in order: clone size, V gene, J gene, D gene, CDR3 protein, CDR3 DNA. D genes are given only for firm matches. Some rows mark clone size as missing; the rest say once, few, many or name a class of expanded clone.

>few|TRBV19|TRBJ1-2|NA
CASSAAARYTF
TGTGCCAGTAGTGCTGCGGCTCGCTACACCTTC
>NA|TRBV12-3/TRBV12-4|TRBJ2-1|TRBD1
CASSFLGQSYNEQFF
TGTGCCAGCAGTTTCTTGGGACAGTCCTACAATGAGCAGTTCTTC
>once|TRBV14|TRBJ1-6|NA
CASSQRLGNSPLHF
TGTGCCAGCAGCCAGAGATTAGGGAATTCACCCCTCCACTTT
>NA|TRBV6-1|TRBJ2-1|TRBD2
CASSEAPGLAGINEQFF
TGTGCCAGCAGTGAAGCTCCCGGACTAGCGGGGATAAATGAGCAGTTCTTC
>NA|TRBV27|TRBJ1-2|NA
CASSDYGYGYTF
TGTGCCAGCAGTGACTACGGTTATGGCTACACCTTC
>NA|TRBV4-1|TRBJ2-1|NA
CASGRGDEQFF
TGCGCCAGCGGTCGGGGCGATGAGCAGTTCTTC
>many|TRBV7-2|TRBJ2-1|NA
CASALSRGGNVNEQFF
TGTGCCAGCGCCCTAAGTAGGGGGGGGAATGTAAATGAGCAGTTCTTC
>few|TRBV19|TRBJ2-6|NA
CASSINPSGANVLTF
TGTGCCAGTAGTATAAACCCCTCTGGGGCCAACGTCCTGACTTTC
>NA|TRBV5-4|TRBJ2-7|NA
CASSPGRAPYEQYF
TGTGCCAGCAGCCCCGGACGGGCACCCTACGAGCAGTACTTC
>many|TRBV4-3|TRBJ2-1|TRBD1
CASSQDAQGVSSYNEQFF
TGCGCCAGCAGCCAAGACGCCCAGGGGGTCAGCTCCTACAATGAGCAGTTCTTC
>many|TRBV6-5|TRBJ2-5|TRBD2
CASSYTGGGETQYF
TGTGCCAGCAGTTACACCGGGGGGGGAGAGACCCAGTACTTC
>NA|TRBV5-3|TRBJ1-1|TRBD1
CARSPSRQGRVNTEAFF
TGTGCCAGAAGCCCATCCCGACAGGGAAGGGTGAACACTGAAGCTTTCTTT
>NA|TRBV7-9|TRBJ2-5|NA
CASSAPPQYF
TGTGCCAGCAGCGCCCCCCCACAGTACTTC
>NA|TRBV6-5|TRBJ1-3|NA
CASGWIGTGNTIYF
TGTGCCAGCGGGTGGATAGGGACTGGAAACACCATATATTTT
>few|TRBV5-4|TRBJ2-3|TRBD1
CASTHRVGQGADTQYF
TGTGCCAGCACCCACCGCGTGGGACAGGGGGCAGATACGCAGTATTTT
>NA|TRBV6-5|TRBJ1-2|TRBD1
CASSYSRVPEPGQGRGYTF
TGTGCCAGCAGTTACTCGAGGGTGCCAGAACCGGGACAGGGAAGGGGCTACACCTTC
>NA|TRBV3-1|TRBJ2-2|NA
CASSQGPRGSDTGELFF
TGTGCCAGCAGCCAAGGACCTCGCGGTTCGGACACCGGGGAGCTGTTTTTT
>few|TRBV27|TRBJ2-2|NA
CASMGDTTTGELFF
TGTGCCAGCATGGGGGACACAACTACCGGGGAGCTGTTTTTT
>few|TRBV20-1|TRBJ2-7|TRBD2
CSARGAGEYEQYF
TGCAGTGCTAGGGGAGCGGGGGAATACGAGCAGTACTTC
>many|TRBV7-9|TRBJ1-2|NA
CASSLGVSFNYGYTF
TGTGCCAGCAGCTTAGGGGTCAGTTTTAACTATGGCTACACCTTC
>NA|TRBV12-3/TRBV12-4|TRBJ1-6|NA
CASSLYTHLSSPLHF
TGTGCCAGCAGTTTATATACCCACCTTTCTTCACCCCTCCACTTT
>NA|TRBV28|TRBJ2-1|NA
CASSLFDSRQQFF
TGTGCCAGCAGTTTGTTCGACAGCCGACAGCAGTTCTTC
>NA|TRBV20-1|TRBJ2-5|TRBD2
CSAAASGAGETQYF
TGCAGTGCTGCGGCTAGCGGGGCAGGGGAGACCCAGTACTTC
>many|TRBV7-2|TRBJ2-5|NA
CASSLPGQFTRSPDGETQYF
TGTGCCAGCAGCTTACCAGGACAGTTCACGCGATCCCCCGATGGGGAGACCCAGTACTTC
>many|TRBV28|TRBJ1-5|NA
CASSYDRQPQHF
TGTGCCAGCAGCTATGACAGACAGCCCCAGCATTTT
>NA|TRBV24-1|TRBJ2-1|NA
CATSDPRGDRGRGEQFF
TGTGCCACCAGTGATCCACGGGGGGACAGAGGCCGCGGTGAGCAGTTCTTC
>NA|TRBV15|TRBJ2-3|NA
CATSRDKGDTDTQYF
TGTGCCACCAGCAGAGATAAGGGGGACACAGATACGCAGTATTTT
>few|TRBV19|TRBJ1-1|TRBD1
CASSITGASTEAFF
TGTGCCAGTAGTATAACAGGGGCAAGCACTGAAGCTTTCTTT
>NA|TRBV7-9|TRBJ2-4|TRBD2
CASSPTSGGIINIQYF
TGTGCCAGCAGCCCGACTAGCGGGGGTATAATCAACATTCAGTACTTC
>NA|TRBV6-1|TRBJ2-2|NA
CASLFAGELFF
TGTGCCAGCCTTTTCGCCGGGGAGCTGTTTTTT
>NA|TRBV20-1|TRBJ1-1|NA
CSASWGAGTEAFF
TGCAGTGCTTCGTGGGGCGCGGGGACTGAAGCTTTCTTT
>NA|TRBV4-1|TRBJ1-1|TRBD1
CASTPGQGATEAFF
TGCGCCAGCACCCCGGGACAGGGAGCCACTGAAGCTTTCTTT
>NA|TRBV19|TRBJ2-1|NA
CASSVYRVPYNEQFF
TGTGCCAGTAGTGTATACAGGGTCCCCTACAATGAGCAGTTCTTC
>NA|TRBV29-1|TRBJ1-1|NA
CSGELNTEAFF
TGCAGCGGGGAGCTGAACACTGAAGCTTTCTTT
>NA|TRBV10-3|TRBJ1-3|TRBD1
CAGRGLSGNTIYF
TGTGCCGGAAGGGGGCTCTCTGGAAACACCATATATTTT
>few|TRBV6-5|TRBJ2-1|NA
CASSYTRNEQFF
TGTGCCAGCAGTTATACCCGGAATGAGCAGTTCTTC
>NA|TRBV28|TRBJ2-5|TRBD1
CASSLGTGPLQETQYF
TGTGCCAGCAGTTTGGGGACAGGGCCGTTGCAAGAGACCCAGTACTTC
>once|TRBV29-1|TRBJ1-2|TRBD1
CSVNSGTGFGYTF
TGCAGCGTTAACTCCGGGACAGGGTTTGGCTACACCTTC
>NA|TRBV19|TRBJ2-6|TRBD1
CASSQIVGEGAAGANVLTF
TGTGCCAGTAGCCAGATAGTGGGTGAGGGGGCGGCTGGGGCCAACGTCCTGACTTTC
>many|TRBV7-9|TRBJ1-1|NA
CAGQGGFPNTEAFF
TGTGCCGGTCAGGGCGGCTTTCCGAACACTGAAGCTTTCTTT
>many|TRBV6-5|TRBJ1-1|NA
CASGTGNTEAFF
TGTGCCAGCGGGACGGGGAACACTGAAGCTTTCTTT
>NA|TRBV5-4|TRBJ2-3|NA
CASSLEGGGTDTQYF
TGTGCCAGCAGCTTAGAGGGTGGTGGCACAGATACGCAGTATTTT
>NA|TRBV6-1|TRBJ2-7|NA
CASSLLGPTYEQYF
TGTGCCAGCAGCCTCCTGGGGCCCACCTACGAGCAGTACTTC
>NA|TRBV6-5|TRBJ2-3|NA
CASSYSSLAAQYF
TGTGCCAGCAGTTACTCGAGTCTAGCCGCGCAGTATTTT
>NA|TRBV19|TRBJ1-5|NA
CASSEAGYRGNQPQHF
TGTGCCAGTAGTGAAGCAGGTTACAGGGGCAATCAGCCCCAGCATTTT
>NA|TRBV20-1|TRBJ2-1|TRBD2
CSARDRTSGDNEQFF
TGCAGTGCTAGAGATCGGACTAGCGGGGACAATGAGCAGTTCTTC
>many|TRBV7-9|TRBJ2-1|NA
CASSYRDQGSWGSYNEQFF
TGTGCCAGCAGCTACCGGGATCAGGGGTCCTGGGGCTCCTACAATGAGCAGTTCTTC
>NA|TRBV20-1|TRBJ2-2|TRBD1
CSASDRGHGELFF
TGCAGTGCTAGCGACAGGGGCCACGGGGAGCTGTTTTTT
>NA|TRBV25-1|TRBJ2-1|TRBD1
CASRTGTGALNEQFF
TGTGCCAGCAGGACCGGGACAGGGGCCCTGAATGAGCAGTTCTTC
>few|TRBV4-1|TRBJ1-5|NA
CASSQEDKGNQPQHF
TGCGCCAGCAGCCAAGAGGACAAAGGCAATCAGCCCCAGCATTTT
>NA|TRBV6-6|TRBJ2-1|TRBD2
CANSYSRGGRNEQFF
TGTGCCAACAGTTACTCGCGGGGGGGCCGCAATGAGCAGTTCTTC
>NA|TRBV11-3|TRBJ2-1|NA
CASSSWPILEQFF
TGTGCCAGCAGCTCATGGCCAATACTGGAGCAGTTCTTC
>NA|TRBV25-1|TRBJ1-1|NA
CASSAPETSRMNTEAFF
TGTGCCAGCAGTGCTCCGGAAACGTCCCGAATGAACACTGAAGCTTTCTTT